Listed below are T cell receptor beta chains from one sample, sequenced in a study of cytomegalovirus exposure and HLA in healthy donors. Using immunoSEQ multiplex PCR, the repertoire was profiled, and TCRdb retains in-frame clones only, with some absent. Of some 150,000 clones in the sample, around a tenth are singletons; the top ten hold 1.5% to 2%. The sequenced sample was PBMCs. The receptors here all came from a male donor in good health and CMV-seronegative. The CDR3 runs from the conserved cysteine through the conserved F or W. D genes are given only for firm matches. For some rows the clone size is stated as once, few or many, or as a class when expanded; others skip it.

TRBV5-1	TRBJ1-4	-	-	CASSFSATNEKLFF	TGCGCCAGCAGCTTCAGTGCAACTAATGAAAAACTGTTTTTT
TRBV5-6	TRBJ2-1	few	TRBD2	CASSLGRTSFTYNEQFF	TGTGCCAGCAGCTTGGGTAGGACTAGCTTTACCTACAATGAGCAGTTCTTC
TRBV10-3	TRBJ2-1	-	-	CAISVGVGGDEQFF	TGTGCCATCAGTGTAGGTGTTGGCGGGGATGAGCAGTTCTTC
TRBV6-5	TRBJ2-7	-	-	CASRETDSAYEQYF	TGTGCCAGCAGGGAAACGGACAGCGCCTACGAGCAGTACTTC
TRBV6-1	TRBJ2-5	-	-	CASSDPEYQETQYF	TGTGCCAGCAGTGACCCGGAGTACCAAGAGACCCAGTACTTC
TRBV5-1	TRBJ1-1	-	TRBD1	CASSLYAGGATEAFF	TGCGCCAGCAGCTTGTATGCAGGGGGCGCGACTGAAGCTTTCTTT
TRBV4-2	TRBJ1-5	few	TRBD1	CASSQDRTGEIQPQHF	TGTGCCAGCAGCCAAGATCGGACAGGGGAGATTCAGCCCCAGCATTTT
TRBV2	TRBJ2-5	-	TRBD2	CASNGLAGETQYF	TGTGCCAGCAACGGACTAGCGGGAGAGACCCAGTACTTC
TRBV6-6	TRBJ1-6	few	TRBD1	CASSLDRGLAPLHF	TGTGCCAGCAGTCTCGACAGGGGATTAGCCCCCCTCCACTTT
TRBV7-3	TRBJ2-2	-	TRBD2	CASGLAAGELFF	TGTGCCAGCGGACTAGCAGCCGGGGAGCTGTTTTTT
TRBV12-2	TRBJ2-7	-	-	CASRLGGAYLFQSSYEQYF	TGTGCAAGTCGCTTAGGGGGAGCCTATTTATTTCAGAGCTCCTACGAGCAGTACTTC
TRBV5-1	TRBJ2-1	few	-	CASSFDSYNEQFF	TGCGCCAGCAGCTTTGACAGTTACAATGAGCAGTTCTTC
TRBV28	TRBJ1-2	few	TRBD1	CASSSAGTGGHYGYTF	TGTGCCAGCAGTTCCGCCGGGACAGGGGGTCACTATGGCTACACCTTC
TRBV4-1	TRBJ1-2	-	-	CASSPDWGPANYGYTF	TGCGCCAGCAGCCCAGATTGGGGGCCAGCTAACTATGGCTACACCTTC
TRBV28	TRBJ1-1	few	-	CASIEGGGMNTEAFF	TGTGCCAGTATAGAGGGGGGGGGCATGAACACTGAAGCTTTCTTT
TRBV29-1	TRBJ1-1	-	TRBD1	CSARYGTGSESNTEAFF	TGCAGCGCCCGGTATGGGACAGGTTCTGAATCGAACACTGAAGCTTTCTTT
TRBV5-1	TRBJ2-3	-	-	CASSLVAGHTDTQYF	TGCGCCAGCAGCTTGGTCGCAGGACACACAGATACGCAGTATTTT
TRBV30	TRBJ2-7	-	TRBD2	CAQTSGGGYEQYF	TGTGCCCAAACTAGCGGGGGGGGCTACGAGCAGTACTTC
TRBV7-3	TRBJ2-3	few	TRBD2	CASTLAGGPGDTQYF	TGTGCCAGCACGTTAGCGGGAGGGCCCGGAGATACGCAGTATTTT
TRBV11-2	TRBJ2-7	-	-	CASSLVRATSLPLYEQYF	TGTGCCAGCAGCTTAGTGAGGGCTACCTCTCTACCTCTCTACGAGCAGTACTTC
TRBV11-2	TRBJ2-1	few	TRBD1	CASSRQTGYNEQFF	TGTGCCAGCAGCCGCCAGACAGGGTACAATGAGCAGTTCTTC
TRBV5-1	TRBJ2-1	-	-	CASSLRSSYNEQFF	TGCGCCAGCAGCTTGCGTAGTTCCTACAATGAGCAGTTCTTC
TRBV30	TRBJ2-1	few	TRBD2	CAWSGLADRNEQFF	TGTGCCTGGAGTGGGCTAGCGGATAGGAATGAGCAGTTCTTC
TRBV4-2	TRBJ2-7	-	TRBD1	CASSQRQGGSYEQYF	TGTGCCAGCAGCCAAAGACAGGGGGGCTCCTACGAGCAGTACTTC
TRBV5-1	TRBJ1-6	-	-	CASSPSRYGSPLHF	TGCGCCAGCAGCCCGTCCCGATACGGTTCACCCCTCCACTTT
TRBV19	TRBJ2-3	-	-	CASSTGTLSTDTQYF	TGTGCCAGTAGTACCGGGACATTGAGCACAGATACGCAGTATTTT
TRBV4-1	TRBJ2-7	-	-	CASSLQPGDSYEQYF	TGCGCCAGCAGCCTCCAACCCGGGGATTCCTACGAGCAGTACTTC
TRBV6-1	TRBJ1-2	-	TRBD1	CASRPGTGDGYTF	TGTGCCAGCAGGCCCGGGACAGGGGACGGCTACACCTTC
TRBV18	TRBJ2-5	-	TRBD1	CASSQTGYQETQYF	TGTGCCAGCTCACAGACAGGGTACCAAGAGACCCAGTACTTC
TRBV7-2	TRBJ2-4	-	-	CASSLEPAGIQYF	TGTGCCAGCAGCTTGGAACCGGCGGGCATTCAGTACTTC
TRBV4-3	TRBJ2-1	-	TRBD2	CASSLTTSASYNEQFF	TGCGCCAGCAGCCTCACAACTAGCGCCTCCTACAATGAGCAGTTCTTC
TRBV7-2	TRBJ2-3	-	TRBD2	CASSPRLAGDTQYF	TGTGCCAGCAGCCCCCGACTAGCGGGAGATACGCAGTATTTT
TRBV5-1	TRBJ2-7	-	-	CASSLAGSYEQYF	TGCGCCAGCAGCTTAGCAGGGTCCTACGAGCAGTACTTC